The sequence of this TCR beta chain was determined in a study of long-term antiretroviral therapy in people with HIV. In the study overall: The 2015 immediate-ART recommendation was preceded by the earliest samples by about a decade.

V lost 5 bases, J lost 3 bases, and 11 bases lay in between. Germline CDR1 is SGHVS and CDR2 is FNYEAQ. The CDR3 has 13 amino acids. A minimum of one pre-ART and two post-ART PBMC samples existed for each donor. Details on this clone: Its target is not known.

Researchers report immunoSEQ v3.0 was run at survey level. Roughly 35,000-50,000 T-cell genomes per sample were the sequencing target. TCRdb's copy holds only in-frame clones and misses some; the assay was immunoSEQ multiplex PCR. The sample has tens of thousands of clones, approximately 90% seen once. Findings and limits, study-wide: ART was followed by higher diversity that remained below transplant donor controls.

Source: unsorted PBMCs, taken 0.6 years after starting antiretroviral therapy. The chain links TRBV7-6 to TRBJ2-7; D possibly corresponds to TRBD1 (6 bases). This clonotype was sampled from a man aged 55 to 70 with HIV. CDR3 in amino acids: CASSATRGYEQYF. CDR3 bases: TGTGCCAGCAGCGCTACCAGGGGCTACGAGCAGTACTTC. The full variable domain, rest sourced from reference TRBV7-6 and TRBJ2-7, is GAGVSQSPRYKVTKRGQDVALRCDPISGHVSLYWYRQALGQGPEFLTYFNYEAQQDKSGLPNDRFSAERPEGSISTLTIQRTEQRDSAMYRCASSATRGYEQYFGPGTRLTVT.